This is a list of T cell receptor beta chains from one sample in a study of early T cells in non-severe SARS-CoV-2 infection. One entry per CDR3 protein results from TCRdb running MiXCR on the 5' RACE reads. Of 39,000 or so distinct CDR3 sequences in the sample, around 5.8% were seen once. The sequenced sample was whole blood, obtained at baseline. Receptors were obtained from an adult who was a healthcare worker with PCR-confirmed SARS-CoV-2 infection or an uninfected control (not recorded which). Both conserved end residues are part of each CDR3. Fields, in order: V gene, D gene, J gene, clone size, CDR3 protein, CDR3 DNA. The D gene is left open where the match is weak. A row's size may be missing; if present it is once, few, many or a size class.

>TRBV2|TRBD2|TRBJ2-1|many
CASSESGSSRNEQFF
TGTGCCAGCAGCGAGAGCGGGAGCTCGAGGAATGAGCAGTTCTTC
>TRBV2|TRBD1|TRBJ1-5|many
CASSESTGGQPQHF
TGTGCCAGCAGTGAATCGACAGGGGGCCAGCCCCAGCATTTT
>TRBV5-1|.|TRBJ2-7|few
CASSLAPSLTGPYEQYF
TGCGCCAGCAGCTTGGCCCCCTCTTTAACAGGGCCCTACGAGCAGTACTTC
>TRBV6-5|.|TRBJ2-5|many
CASSYGTRQETQYF
TGTGCCAGCAGCTACGGGACGCGGCAAGAGACCCAGTACTTC
>TRBV5-1|.|TRBJ2-2|many
CASSRATGELFF
TGCGCCAGCAGCAGGGCTACCGGGGAGCTGTTTTTT
>TRBV5-1|TRBD1|TRBJ1-3|many
CASSLDRGTGNTIYF
TGCGCCAGCAGCTTGGACAGGGGGACTGGAAACACCATATATTTT
>TRBV9|.|TRBJ2-1|few
CASSVSESYNEQFF
TGTGCCAGCAGCGTTAGCGAGAGTTACAATGAGCAGTTCTTC
>TRBV30|TRBD1|TRBJ2-5|few
CALGQGNQETQYF
TGTGCCTTGGGACAGGGGAATCAAGAGACCCAGTACTTC
>TRBV10-3|.|TRBJ1-1|few
CAIGSSTEAFF
TGTGCCATTGGCTCGAGCACTGAAGCTTTCTTT
>TRBV19|TRBD1|TRBJ1-6|many
CASSSGTGLNSPLHF
TGTGCCAGTAGCTCCGGGACAGGGCTTAATTCACCCCTCCACTTT
>TRBV7-2|TRBD1|TRBJ2-3|few
CASSGGTGTSTDTQYF
TGTGCCAGCAGCGGAGGGACAGGGACAAGCACAGATACGCAGTATTTT
>TRBV6-2/TRBV6-3|.|TRBJ2-3|.
CASSYSPKKDTQYF
TGTGCCAGCAGTTACTCCCCGAAGAAGGATACGCAGTATTTT
>TRBV5-1|.|TRBJ2-2|many
CASKLGAGELFF
TGCGCCAGCAAGTTGGGGGCCGGGGAGCTGTTTTTT
>TRBV7-6|.|TRBJ2-2|many
CASSVSGNTGELFF
TGTGCCAGCAGCGTTAGCGGGAACACCGGGGAGCTGTTTTTT
>TRBV20-1|.|TRBJ2-1|many
CSARPPRLNIYNEQFF
TGCAGTGCTAGACCCCCCCGCCTTAATATCTACAATGAGCAGTTCTTC
>TRBV2|.|TRBJ1-5|few
CASTGSNQPQHF
TGTGCCAGCACCGGGAGCAATCAGCCCCAGCATTTT
>TRBV5-7|.|TRBJ2-1|.
CASSLLAIFHEQFF
TGTGCCAGCAGCTTGCTGGCCATTTTCCATGAGCAGTTCTTC
>TRBV12-3/TRBV12-4|.|TRBJ1-2|many
CASSLGRGYTF
TGTGCCAGCAGTTTAGGGAGGGGCTACACCTTC
>TRBV12-3/TRBV12-4|.|TRBJ1-4|many
CASSPRAGGQGEKLFF
TGTGCCAGCAGCCCTAGGGCCGGGGGGCAGGGCGAAAAACTGTTTTTT
>TRBV20-1|.|TRBJ1-1|many
CSAMGDNTEAFF
TGCAGTGCTATGGGGGATAACACTGAAGCTTTCTTT
>TRBV18|.|TRBJ2-1|.
CASSPPSRGNEQFF
TGTGCCAGCTCACCACCGAGTCGAGGCAATGAGCAGTTCTTC
>TRBV20-1|.|TRBJ1-5|many
CSARRDTRGNNQPQHF
TGCAGTGCTAGGCGGGACACAAGGGGCAACAATCAGCCCCAGCATTTT
>TRBV7-8|TRBD1|TRBJ1-2|many
CASSLGEVGQGLTGGYTF
TGTGCCAGCAGCTTAGGAGAAGTGGGACAGGGTCTGACGGGTGGCTACACCTTC
>TRBV11-2|.|TRBJ1-6|.
CASSLDTGYSYNSPLHF
TGTGCCAGCAGCTTAGATACAGGCTACTCCTATAATTCACCCCTCCACTTT
>TRBV29-1|TRBD1|TRBJ2-5|many
CSVELRMVTGVQETQYF
TGCAGCGTTGAACTCCGAATGGTCACAGGGGTACAAGAGACCCAGTACTTC
>TRBV4-3|.|TRBJ2-3|many
CASSQGINTDTQYF
TGCGCCAGCAGCCAAGGGATTAACACAGATACGCAGTATTTT
>TRBV28|TRBD1|TRBJ1-1|few
CASSSWTGSNTEAFF
TGTGCCAGCAGTTCTTGGACAGGATCGAACACTGAAGCTTTCTTT
>TRBV29-1|.|TRBJ2-7|few
CSVVSRGEQYF
TGCAGCGTTGTATCCAGGGGCGAGCAGTACTTC
>TRBV2|TRBD1|TRBJ2-3|many
CASEGGQVTQYF
TGTGCCAGTGAGGGGGGACAGGTCACGCAGTATTTT
>TRBV12-5|.|TRBJ1-6|.
CATGDYNSPLHF
TGTGCTACAGGGGATTATAATTCACCCCTCCACTTT
>TRBV20-1|.|TRBJ1-1|few
CSASSSGNTEAFF
TGCAGTGCCTCATCCAGTGGAAACACTGAAGCTTTCTTT
>TRBV7-2|TRBD1|TRBJ2-1|.
CASSTRTGVGQGNEQFF
TGTGCCAGCAGCACGAGGACAGGGGTTGGGCAGGGGAATGAGCAGTTCTTC
>TRBV29-1|.|TRBJ1-2|many
CSALGRTGYGYTF
TGCAGCGCCCTAGGGCGGACCGGCTATGGCTACACCTTC
>TRBV5-1|.|TRBJ2-3|few
CASSLETVTQYF
TGCGCCAGCAGCTTGGAGACCGTTACGCAGTATTTT
>TRBV29-1|.|TRBJ2-2|medium-sized
CSVEGSTGELFF
TGCAGCGTTGAAGGTTCCACCGGGGAGCTGTTTTTT
>TRBV7-9|.|TRBJ2-6|few
CASSLLSGPSGANVLTF
TGTGCCAGCAGCCTGCTTAGCGGTCCCTCTGGGGCCAACGTCCTGACTTTC
>TRBV10-3|TRBD1|TRBJ1-3|many
CATPGQGANTIYF
TGTGCCACCCCCGGACAGGGGGCGAACACCATATATTTT
>TRBV3-1|TRBD1|TRBJ1-1|many
CASSRAGTGITEAFF
TGTGCCAGCAGTCGTGCCGGGACAGGGATCACTGAAGCTTTCTTT
>TRBV12-3/TRBV12-4|.|TRBJ1-6|many
CASSSPVNSPLHF
TGTGCCAGCAGTTCCCCCGTCAATTCACCCCTCCACTTT
>TRBV6-5|.|TRBJ1-1|many
CASREQGPNTEAFF
TGTGCCAGCAGGGAACAGGGACCAAACACTGAAGCTTTCTTT
>TRBV29-1|.|TRBJ1-1|many
CSVSRGDTEAFF
TGCAGCGTTTCTAGGGGGGACACTGAAGCTTTCTTT
>TRBV11-2|TRBD1|TRBJ1-2|.
CASSSRDREDGYTF
TGTGCCAGCAGCTCTAGGGACAGGGAGGATGGCTACACCTTC
>TRBV5-4|.|TRBJ1-2|.
CASSLEGDLYGYTF
TGTGCCAGCAGCTTGGAGGGGGATCTCTATGGCTACACCTTC
>TRBV3-1|.|TRBJ1-2|few
CASSQNPGSSYGYTF
TGTGCCAGCAGCCAGAACCCGGGGTCGAGCTATGGCTACACCTTC
>TRBV27|TRBD1|TRBJ1-2|many
CASSLFPGTGEPTSDGYTF
TGTGCCAGCAGTTTATTTCCCGGGACAGGGGAACCCACCTCCGATGGCTACACCTTC
>TRBV7-2|TRBD2|TRBJ2-3|many
CASSIERGRKDTQYF
TGTGCCAGCAGCATAGAGCGGGGCCGGAAAGATACGCAGTATTTT